This entry features one T cell receptor (beta chain) sequence. What it binds is not known. This sample is part of a study of shared clonotypes between healthy human individuals. Study-wide points: A few donors held 5% to 5.5% of naive CD4 clonotypes in common.

The assay was immunoSEQ multiplex PCR, and TCRdb's table has in-frame clones only and misses some. The sample holds roughly 2 million clones; about 94% are singletons and the top ten take around 1.1%. CD45RO-negative CD8 cells positively selected for CCR7 made up the naive population, which excluded terminally differentiated effector memory CD45RA+ cells. Trimming cost V 1 base and J 7 bases, with 4 bases left between them. Per the germline V gene, CDR1 is SGHDN and CDR2 is FVKESK. The CDR3 spans 12 residues. This chain links TRBV14 with TRBJ2-2; D not resolved. Sample: naive CD8+ T cells sorted from blood. The receptor comes from a young man in good health. The DNA of the CDR3 is TGTGCCAGCAGCCAAGGCCTCGGGGAGCTGTTTTTT. Translating gives CASSQGLGELFF.